This T cell receptor (beta chain) was captured in a study of cytomegalovirus exposure and HLA in healthy donors. This clone was detected only a few times. Its antigen is unidentified. J gave up 8 bases and V 4 bases, and 14 bases lay outside the gene matches. Per the germline V gene, CDR1 is SGHRS and CDR2 is YFSETQ. The CDR3 has 15 residues. 60 Vbeta and 13 Jbeta primers were used in PCR. Data came from immunoSEQ multiplex PCR; TCRdb stores just in-frame clones and leaves some out. The repertoire includes around 100,000 clones, about 80% of them detected once, and approximately 2.5% sits in the top ten. Study conclusions and caveats: On later analysis, the bulk of CMV-associated TCR beta chains appeared to be HLA-restricted. Presence/absence results assume similar sequencing depth per donor, which may not hold.

This receptor was identified in a man in his forties or fifties in good health and CMV-seropositive. V gene TRBV5-1 combines with J gene TRBJ1-2; 7 bases map to TRBD1. Sequenced material: PBMCs. For the CDR3, the DNA is TGCGCCAGCAGCCCCGACGACAGGGCGAATACAGGCTACACCTTC. Protein product: CASSPDDRANTGYTF.